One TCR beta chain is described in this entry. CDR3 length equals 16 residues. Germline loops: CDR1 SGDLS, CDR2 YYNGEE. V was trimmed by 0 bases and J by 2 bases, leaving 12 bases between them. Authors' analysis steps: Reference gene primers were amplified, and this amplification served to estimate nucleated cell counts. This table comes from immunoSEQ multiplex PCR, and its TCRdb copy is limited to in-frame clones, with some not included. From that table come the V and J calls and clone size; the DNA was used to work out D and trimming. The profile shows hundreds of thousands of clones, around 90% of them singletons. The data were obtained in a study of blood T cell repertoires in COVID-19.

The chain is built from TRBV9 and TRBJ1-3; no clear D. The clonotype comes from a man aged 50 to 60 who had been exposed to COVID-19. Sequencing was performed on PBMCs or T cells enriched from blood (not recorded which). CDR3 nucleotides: TGTGCCAGCAGCGTAGCTTTCGGAGGTGCTGGAAACACCATATATTTT. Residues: CASSVAFGGAGNTIYF. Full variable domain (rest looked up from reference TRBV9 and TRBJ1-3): DSGVTQTPKHLITATGQRVTLRCSPRSGDLSVYWYQQSLDQGLQFLIQYYNGEERAKGNILERFSAQQFPDLHSELNLSSLELGDSALYFCASSVAFGGAGNTIYFGEGSWLTVV.